This TCR beta chain was obtained from a study of Ad26.COV2.S vaccination and SARS-CoV-2 variants. Study context: The trial was COV1001 and the donor's arm was Ad26.COV2.S.

Treatment denoted: roughly 20 received Ad26.COV2.S at low or high dose, single or two shots; roughly 5 received placebo; per-sample allocation not given. Specimen acquisition occurred on day 63 following the initial vaccine or placebo injection. A Boston donor was an adult aged 18-55 years. As its vector, the vaccine had Ad26, which expressed Wuhan-strain SARS-CoV-2 spike. Germline CDR1 is MNHNY and CDR2 is SVGAGI (reference sequence). V lost 6 bases and J 1 base, leaving 12 bases between the germline ends. The CDR3 length is 14 residues. This table comes from immunoSEQ multiplex PCR, and its TCRdb copy is limited to in-frame clones, with some not included. The data hold fewer than 900,000 clones, with around 90% observed a single time.

The source of this sequence is a person aged 18-60 years who received the Ad26.COV2.S COVID-19 vaccine or a placebo. Sample: peripheral blood, taken in a trial of Ad26.COV2.S vaccine versus placebo. This chain links TRBV6-6 with TRBJ2-5; weak D call: TRBD1 (5 bases). This CDR3 is CASSGQLAQETQYF. The DNA of the CDR3 is TGTGCCAGCAGCGGACAATTGGCCCAAGAGACCCAGTACTTC.